This entry concerns a single TCR beta chain. Its target is unknown. The data derive from a study of T cell responses to AZD1222 COVID-19 vaccine. The wider study: Second-dose groups at about 4 or about 12 weeks were pooled.

TCRdb keeps only in-frame clones here, not all; method: immunoSEQ multiplex PCR. This sample has some 140,000 clones, with roughly 90% found just once. Findings and caveats of the study: Dominant at 160-218 and 743-854, vaccine-associated CD4 TCRs also spanned spike.

The CDR3 runs 14 residues. In germline, CDR1 is SGHKS, CDR2 YYEKEE (reference sequence). The ends lost 0 bases at V and 4 bases at J; junction bases unmatched: 2. The receptor comes from an adult in good health. The sample consisted of peripheral blood, taken on day 0 of AZD1222 vaccination. This chain connects TRBV5-5 to TRBJ1-1; TRBD1 agrees at 8 bases. The CDR3 DNA sequence: TGTGCCAGCAGCTTGGGGACAGGGCCCACTGAAGCTTTCTTT. It is translated as CASSLGTGPTEAFF.